A selection of T cell receptor beta chains follows, all from one sample in a study of T-cell memory formation after mild COVID-19. TCRdb reprocessed the 5' RACE reads with MiXCR, giving one entry per CDR3 protein. The repertoire includes about 560,000 distinct CDR3 sequences, about 18% of them detected once, and 8.1% sits in the top ten. The sample taken for sequencing was PBMCs or a T cell subset sorted from them (not recorded which). Every receptor here comes from an adult woman who had mild COVID-19 (a few samples of this study predate the infection). Cell type and time point are not known. Each CDR3 is given with its conserved first and last residue. The D gene is left open where the match is weak. Size is stated for part of the rows, as once, few or many counts, or as a class when the clone is expanded.

size	J	V	D	DNA	CDR3
-	TRBJ1-1	TRBV6-5	-	TGTGCCAGCAGTTACGTCCAGGGTACTGAAGCTTTCTTT	CASSYVQGTEAFF
few	TRBJ2-7	TRBV4-2	TRBD2	TGTGCCAGCAGCCAGAGAGTGTTGGCGTCTAGCGGTAATACCTACGAGCAGTACTTC	CASSQRVLASSGNTYEQYF
-	TRBJ2-1	TRBV20-1	-	TGCAGTGCTAGAGATGACCCATGGCGGTCAAACAATGAGCAGTTCTTC	CSARDDPWRSNNEQFF
few	TRBJ2-1	TRBV6-2/TRBV6-3	TRBD2	TGTGCCAGCACCCTCCGGCTAGCGGGAGGGCCCAGGGACAATGAGCAGTTCTTC	CASTLRLAGGPRDNEQFF
few	TRBJ2-1	TRBV19	-	TGTGCCAGTAGTGGCGGGTCCCACAATGAGCAGTTCTTC	CASSGGSHNEQFF
few	TRBJ2-3	TRBV20-1	-	TGCAGTGCTAGTCAGGGCCCTAGCACAGATACGCAGTATTTT	CSASQGPSTDTQYF
many	TRBJ2-1	TRBV12-3/TRBV12-4	-	TGTGCCAGCAGCCTACTATACAATGAGCAGTTCTTC	CASSLLYNEQFF
-	TRBJ1-6	TRBV3-1	-	TGTGCCAGCAGCCAGATGGGGGATTCACCCCTCCACTTT	CASSQMGDSPLHF
few	TRBJ2-3	TRBV20-1	TRBD2	TGCAGTGCACCTGAGGGAGGGTACACAGATACGCAGTATTTT	CSAPEGGYTDTQYF
-	TRBJ1-1	TRBV5-1	-	TGCGCCAGCACAGTCGGAGCCAGGGCGGGGACTGAAGCTTTCTTT	CASTVGARAGTEAFF
few	TRBJ1-2	TRBV12-3/TRBV12-4	-	TGTGCCAGCAGAGTCGGGCTGGGCTATGGCTACACCTTC	CASRVGLGYGYTF
-	TRBJ1-5	TRBV10-3	TRBD1	TGTGCCATCAGAACAGGGGCCCAGCATTTT	CAIRTGAQHF
-	TRBJ1-2	TRBV9	TRBD1	TGTGCCAGCAGCAGACAGGGGGTAGTCTACACCTTC	CASSRQGVVYTF
-	TRBJ2-1	TRBV9	-	TGTGCCAGCAGCGGGGGAGAGTACAATGAGCAGTTCTTC	CASSGGEYNEQFF
-	TRBJ2-1	TRBV6-2/TRBV6-3	TRBD2	TGTGCCAGCGCGTTAGCGGGGCTCCGGAATGAGCAGTTCTTC	CASALAGLRNEQFF
-	TRBJ1-4	TRBV5-5	-	TGTGCCAGCAGCTTCGCAACTAATGAAAAACTGTTTTTT	CASSFATNEKLFF
-	TRBJ2-7	TRBV2	-	TGTGCCAGCAGTCAGCACCCAGGAGCCGAGCAGTACTTC	CASSQHPGAEQYF
few	TRBJ2-2	TRBV4-1	TRBD2	TGCGCCAGCAGCCAAGATTGGGGACTAGGGGCCGGGGAGCTGTTTTTT	CASSQDWGLGAGELFF
-	TRBJ1-5	TRBV4-1	TRBD1	TGCGCCAGCAGCCACGACCTCCGGGACAGAAAGGTCGGGTTCAATCAGCCCCAGCATTTT	CASSHDLRDRKVGFNQPQHF
few	TRBJ2-3	TRBV7-7	-	TGTGCTAGCAGCTCCGGACACCCAGATACGCAGTATTTT	CASSSGHPDTQYF
few	TRBJ2-1	TRBV6-4	-	TGTGCCAGCAGTGACACTGGTGGGGGCCACAATGAGCAGTTTTTC	CASSDTGGGHNEQFF
-	TRBJ2-1	TRBV6-5	TRBD2	TGTGCCAGCAGTATTCTAGCGGGAGATGAGCAGTTCTTC	CASSILAGDEQFF
few	TRBJ1-2	TRBV20-1	TRBD1	TGCAGTGCCCGGGGACAGGGCGTGAGCTACACCTTC	CSARGQGVSYTF
-	TRBJ1-1	TRBV4-3	-	TGCGCCAGCAGCCCCGAGGAGGCAGATCAGGCTGAAGCTTTCTTT	CASSPEEADQAEAFF
-	TRBJ1-2	TRBV4-1	-	TGCGCCAGCAGCCAAGAAGAAAACAGCCTCTATGGCTACACCTTC	CASSQEENSLYGYTF
few	TRBJ1-2	TRBV6-5	TRBD1	TGTGCCAGCACCGGAAGGGGACAGGGGGACTATGGCTACACCTTC	CASTGRGQGDYGYTF
-	TRBJ2-1	TRBV5-8	-	TGTGCCAGCAGCTTATTTGGGTACAATGAGCAGTTCTTC	CASSLFGYNEQFF
many	TRBJ2-7	TRBV30	TRBD1	TGTGCCTGGAGTACGCGGGACAGGGGGTACGAGCAGTACTTC	CAWSTRDRGYEQYF
-	TRBJ2-3	TRBV29-1	-	TGCAGCGTTGATTGGGGAACAGATACGCAGTATTTT	CSVDWGTDTQYF
-	TRBJ1-1	TRBV2	TRBD1	TGTGCCAGCGGATGGGATCCCGGGACAGGGGGCCGATATACTGAAGCTTTCTTT	CASGWDPGTGGRYTEAFF
few	TRBJ2-5	TRBV20-1	TRBD2	TGCAGTGCATCCCCCACTAGCGGCCAAGAGACCCAGTACTTC	CSASPTSGQETQYF
many	TRBJ1-1	TRBV6-5	-	TGTGCCAGCAGCCGAGCAGGTCGGAACACTGAAGCTTTCTTT	CASSRAGRNTEAFF
few	TRBJ1-2	TRBV12-3/TRBV12-4	-	TGTGCCAGCAGTTTTCTGGCTAACTATGGCTACACCTTC	CASSFLANYGYTF
few	TRBJ1-2	TRBV6-5	-	TGTGCCAGCAGTTCTATGGAATATGGGTCAGGGTGGTATGGCTACACCTTC	CASSSMEYGSGWYGYTF
few	TRBJ1-5	TRBV6-1	-	TGTGCCAGCAGTGAAGGTAGGACGGCAGCATATAGCAATCAGCCCCAGCATTTT	CASSEGRTAAYSNQPQHF
-	TRBJ1-6	TRBV9	TRBD1	TGTGCCAGCAGCGCTGACCGGGACAGGTCTTTGGATTCACCCCTCCACTTT	CASSADRDRSLDSPLHF
few	TRBJ2-3	TRBV6-2/TRBV6-3	TRBD2	TGTGCCAGCAGTTACTCTCGCGGGAGAGATCTGAGGGCAGATACGCAGTATTTT	CASSYSRGRDLRADTQYF
-	TRBJ2-5	TRBV5-1	TRBD2	TGCGCCAGCATAGCGGGCGTCGGGGAGACCCAGTACTTC	CASIAGVGETQYF
few	TRBJ1-4	TRBV7-9	-	TGTGCCAGCAGCTTATTTCTAGGTCCGTCTAATGAAAAACTGTTTTTT	CASSLFLGPSNEKLFF
-	TRBJ1-1	TRBV27	-	TGTGCCAGCAGAACCCTGGGACGAGGGAACACTGAAGCTTTCTTT	CASRTLGRGNTEAFF
many	TRBJ2-7	TRBV4-3	-	TGCGCCAGCAGCCAAGAGTTTCCCTTCGAGCAGTACTTC	CASSQEFPFEQYF
few	TRBJ2-7	TRBV24-1	TRBD1	TGTGCCACCGGGAGCTCGGACAGGGCCTACGAGCAGTACTTC	CATGSSDRAYEQYF
many	TRBJ2-3	TRBV29-1	TRBD1	TGCAGCGTTCCGCACAGGGGGCCAGATACGCAGTATTTT	CSVPHRGPDTQYF
many	TRBJ2-7	TRBV6-6	TRBD2	TGTGCCAGCAGTGTAGCCGGGACTAGCGGGAGAAGTTACTTC	CASSVAGTSGRSYF
few	TRBJ2-7	TRBV11-3	-	TGTGCCAGCAGCTCACTGCGGGGGCCCTTCTACGAGCAGTACTTC	CASSSLRGPFYEQYF
-	TRBJ1-1	TRBV7-2	-	TGTGCCAGCAGCGCCGAGGACAGATTGAAAACCGTCGGTGAAGCTTTCTTT	CASSAEDRLKTVGEAFF
-	TRBJ1-6	TRBV14	-	TGTGCCAGCAGCCACTGGAGCTCACCCCTCCACTTT	CASSHWSSPLHF
few	TRBJ1-1	TRBV5-1	-	TGCGCCAGCAGCCTCCGAGGGCAGATAAACACTGAAGCTTTCTTT	CASSLRGQINTEAFF
-	TRBJ2-1	TRBV19	TRBD1	TGTGCCAGTATTGGGACAGGGTGGCCGGATGAGCAGTTCTTC	CASIGTGWPDEQFF
few	TRBJ2-3	TRBV7-9	TRBD2	TGTGCCAGCAGCTTAGACCGGCTAGCGGAGATCACAGATACGCAGTATTTT	CASSLDRLAEITDTQYF
-	TRBJ1-1	TRBV9	-	TGTGCCAGCAGCGTAGCTCCCGGCACTGAAGCTTTCTTT	CASSVAPGTEAFF